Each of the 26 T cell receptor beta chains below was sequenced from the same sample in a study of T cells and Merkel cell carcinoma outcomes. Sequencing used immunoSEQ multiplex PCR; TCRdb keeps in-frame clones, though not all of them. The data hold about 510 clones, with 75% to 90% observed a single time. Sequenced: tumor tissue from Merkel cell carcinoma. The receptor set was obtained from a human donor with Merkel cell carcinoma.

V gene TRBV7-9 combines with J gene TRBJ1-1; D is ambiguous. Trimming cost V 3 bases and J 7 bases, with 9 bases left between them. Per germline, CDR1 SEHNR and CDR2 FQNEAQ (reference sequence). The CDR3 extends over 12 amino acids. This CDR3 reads CASSFGSIEAFF. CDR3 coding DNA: TGTGCCAGCAGCTTTGGATCCATTGAAGCTTTCTTT.

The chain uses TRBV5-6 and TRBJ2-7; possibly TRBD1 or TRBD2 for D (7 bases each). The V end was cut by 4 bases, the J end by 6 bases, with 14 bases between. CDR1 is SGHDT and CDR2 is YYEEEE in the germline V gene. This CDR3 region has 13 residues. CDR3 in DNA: TGTGCCAGCAGCGCAGGGGGGGCTCGCGAGCAGTACTTC. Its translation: CASSAGGAREQYF.

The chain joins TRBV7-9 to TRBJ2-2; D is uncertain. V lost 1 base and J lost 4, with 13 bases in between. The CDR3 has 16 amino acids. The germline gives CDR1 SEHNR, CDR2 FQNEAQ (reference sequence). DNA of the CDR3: TGTGCCAGCAGCTTAGGCGTGGGGTCGGTCACCGGGGAGCTGTTTTTT. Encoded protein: CASSLGVGSVTGELFF.

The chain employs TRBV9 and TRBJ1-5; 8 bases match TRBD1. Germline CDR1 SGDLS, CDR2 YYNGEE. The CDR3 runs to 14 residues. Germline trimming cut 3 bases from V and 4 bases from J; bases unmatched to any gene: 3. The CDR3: CASSATGVNQPQHF. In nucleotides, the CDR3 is TGTGCCAGCAGCGCGACAGGGGTAAATCAGCCCCAGCATTTT.

CDR3 DNA sequence: TGTGCCAGCAGCCGGGAGGACTCCCATAATGAGCAGTTCTTC. This codes for CASSREDSHNEQFF. The chain uses TRBV4-2 and TRBJ2-1; D possibly corresponds to TRBD2 (6 bases). CDR1 LGHNA and CDR2 YNFKEQ come from the germline V gene. V was clipped by 4 bases and J by 7 bases, with 14 bases between them. The CDR3 length is 14 residues.

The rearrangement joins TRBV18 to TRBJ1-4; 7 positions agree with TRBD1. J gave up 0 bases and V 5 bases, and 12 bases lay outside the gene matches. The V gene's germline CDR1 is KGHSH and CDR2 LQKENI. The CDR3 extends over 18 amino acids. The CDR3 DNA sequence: TGTGCCAGCTCATCCCGTCCCGGGACAGAGGCAACTAATGAAAAACTGTTTTTT. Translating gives CASSSRPGTEATNEKLFF.

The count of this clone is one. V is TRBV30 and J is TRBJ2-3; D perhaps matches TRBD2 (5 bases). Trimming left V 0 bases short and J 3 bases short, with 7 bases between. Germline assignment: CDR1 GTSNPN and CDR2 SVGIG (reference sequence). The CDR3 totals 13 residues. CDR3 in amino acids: CAWSVRGTDTQYF. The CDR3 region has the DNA TGTGCCTGGAGTGTACGGGGTACAGATACGCAGTATTTT.

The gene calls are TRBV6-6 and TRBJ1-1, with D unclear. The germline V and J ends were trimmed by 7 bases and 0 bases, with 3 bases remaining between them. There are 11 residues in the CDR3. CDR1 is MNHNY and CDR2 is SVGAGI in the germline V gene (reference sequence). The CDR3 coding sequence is TGTGCCAGCAAACTGAACACTGAAGCTTTCTTT. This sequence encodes CASKLNTEAFF.

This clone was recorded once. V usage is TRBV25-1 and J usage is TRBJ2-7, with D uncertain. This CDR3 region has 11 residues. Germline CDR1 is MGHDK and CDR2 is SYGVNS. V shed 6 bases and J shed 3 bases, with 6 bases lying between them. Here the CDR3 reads CASRSYYEQYF. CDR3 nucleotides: TGTGCCAGCAGGTCGTACTACGAGCAGTACTTC.

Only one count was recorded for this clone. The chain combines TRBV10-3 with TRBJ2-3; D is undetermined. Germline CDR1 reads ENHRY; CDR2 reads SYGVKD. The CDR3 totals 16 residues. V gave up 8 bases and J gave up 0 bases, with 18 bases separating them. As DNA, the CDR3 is TGTGCCATCTCCAGAGCAGCCGCCACTAGCACAGATACGCAGTATTTT. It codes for CAISRAAATSTDTQYF.

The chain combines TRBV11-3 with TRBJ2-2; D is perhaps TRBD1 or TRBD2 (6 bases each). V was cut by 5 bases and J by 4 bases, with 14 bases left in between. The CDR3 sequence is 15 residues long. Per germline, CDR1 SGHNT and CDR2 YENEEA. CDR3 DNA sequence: TGTGCCAGCAGCCCTCCGGGGGCGACCACCGGGGAGCTGTTTTTT. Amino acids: CASSPPGATTGELFF.

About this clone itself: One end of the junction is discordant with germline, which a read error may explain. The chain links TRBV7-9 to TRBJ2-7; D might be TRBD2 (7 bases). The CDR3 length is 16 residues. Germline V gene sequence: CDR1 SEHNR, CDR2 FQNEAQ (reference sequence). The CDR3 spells CASSLGGGAHLHEQYF. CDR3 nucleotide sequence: TGTGCCAGCAGCTTAGGTGGGGGGGCCCACCTCCACGAGCAATACTTC.

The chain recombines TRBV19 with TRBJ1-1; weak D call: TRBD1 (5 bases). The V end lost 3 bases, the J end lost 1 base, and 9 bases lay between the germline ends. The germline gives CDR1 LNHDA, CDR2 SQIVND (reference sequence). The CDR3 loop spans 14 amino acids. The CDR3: CASSITGQNTEAFF. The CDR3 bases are TGTGCCAGTAGTATCACGGGGCAGAACACTGAAGCTTTCTTT.

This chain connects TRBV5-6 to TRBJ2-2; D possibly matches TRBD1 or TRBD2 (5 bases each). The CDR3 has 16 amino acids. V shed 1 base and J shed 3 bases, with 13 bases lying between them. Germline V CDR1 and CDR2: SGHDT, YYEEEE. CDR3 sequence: CASSLLRGSHTGELFF. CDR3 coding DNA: TGTGCCAGCAGCTTGCTGAGGGGTAGTCACACCGGGGAGCTGTTTTTT.

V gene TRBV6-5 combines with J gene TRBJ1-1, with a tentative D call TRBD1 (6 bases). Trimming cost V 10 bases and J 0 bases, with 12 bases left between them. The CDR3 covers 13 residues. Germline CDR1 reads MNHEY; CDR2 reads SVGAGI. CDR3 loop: CATHEGVNTEAFF. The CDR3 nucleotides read TGTGCCACTCATGAGGGGGTGAACACTGAAGCTTTCTTT.

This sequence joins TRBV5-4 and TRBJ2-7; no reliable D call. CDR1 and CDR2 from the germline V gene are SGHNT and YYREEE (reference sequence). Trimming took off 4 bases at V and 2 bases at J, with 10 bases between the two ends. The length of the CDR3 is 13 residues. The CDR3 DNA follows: TGTGCCAGCAGCCTAGGCGGAACCTACGAGCAGTACTTC. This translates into CASSLGGTYEQYF.

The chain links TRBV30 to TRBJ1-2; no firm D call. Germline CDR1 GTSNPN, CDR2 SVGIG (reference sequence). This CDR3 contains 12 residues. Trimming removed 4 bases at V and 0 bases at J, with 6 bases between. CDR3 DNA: TGTGCCTGGACCGGTTCTAACTATGGCTACACCTTC. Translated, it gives CAWTGSNYGYTF.

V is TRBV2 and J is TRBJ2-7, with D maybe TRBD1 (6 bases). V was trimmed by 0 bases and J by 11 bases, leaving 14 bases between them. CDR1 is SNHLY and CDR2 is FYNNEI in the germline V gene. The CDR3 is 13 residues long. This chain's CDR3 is CASSEAWGLVEYF. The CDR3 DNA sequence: TGTGCCAGCAGTGAAGCGTGGGGGCTAGTAGAGTACTTC.

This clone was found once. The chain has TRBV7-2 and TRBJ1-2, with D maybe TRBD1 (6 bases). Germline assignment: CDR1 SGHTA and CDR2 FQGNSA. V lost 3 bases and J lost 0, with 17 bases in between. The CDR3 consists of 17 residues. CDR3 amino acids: CASSFRSVGGANYGYTF. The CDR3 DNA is TGTGCCAGCAGCTTCCGCTCTGTAGGGGGGGCTAACTATGGCTACACCTTC.

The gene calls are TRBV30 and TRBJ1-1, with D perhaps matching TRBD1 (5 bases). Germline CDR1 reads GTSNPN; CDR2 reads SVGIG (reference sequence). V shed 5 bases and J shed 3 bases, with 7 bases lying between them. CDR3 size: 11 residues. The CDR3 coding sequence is TGTGCCTGGGGGGGGGACACTGAAGCTTTCTTT. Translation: CAWGGDTEAFF. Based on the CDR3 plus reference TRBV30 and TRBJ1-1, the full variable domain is SQTIHQWPATLVQPVGSPLSLECTVEGTSNPNLYWYRQAAGRGLQLLFYSVGIGQISSEVPQNLSASRPQDRQFILSSKKLLLSDSGFYLCAWGGDTEAFFGQGTRLTVV.

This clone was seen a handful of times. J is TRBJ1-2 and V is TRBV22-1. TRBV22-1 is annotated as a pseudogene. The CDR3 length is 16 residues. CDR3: CPGSTRRKRETYGYTF. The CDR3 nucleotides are TGTCCTGGGAGCACGCGGAGAAAGCGAGAAACCTATGGCTACACCTTC.

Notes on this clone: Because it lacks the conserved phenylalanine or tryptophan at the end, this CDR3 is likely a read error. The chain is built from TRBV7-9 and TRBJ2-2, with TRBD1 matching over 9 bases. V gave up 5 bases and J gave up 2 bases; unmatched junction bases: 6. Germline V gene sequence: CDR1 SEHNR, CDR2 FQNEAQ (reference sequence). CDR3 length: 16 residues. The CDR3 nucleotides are TGTGCCAGCAGCCAGGGGACAGGGATCAACACCGGGGAGCTGTTTGTT. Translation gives CASSQGTGINTGELFV.

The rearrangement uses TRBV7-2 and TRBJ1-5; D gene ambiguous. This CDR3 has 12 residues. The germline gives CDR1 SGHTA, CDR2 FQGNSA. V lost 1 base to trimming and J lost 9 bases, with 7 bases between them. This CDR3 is CASSLGSGPQHF. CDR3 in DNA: TGTGCCAGCAGCTTAGGGAGTGGGCCCCAGCATTTT.

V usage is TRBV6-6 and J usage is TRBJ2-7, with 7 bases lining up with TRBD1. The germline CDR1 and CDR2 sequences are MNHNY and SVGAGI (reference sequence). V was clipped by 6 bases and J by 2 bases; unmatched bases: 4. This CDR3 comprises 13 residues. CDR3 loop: CASSYDRAYEQYF. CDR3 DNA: TGTGCCAGCAGCTACGACAGGGCCTACGAGCAGTACTTC.

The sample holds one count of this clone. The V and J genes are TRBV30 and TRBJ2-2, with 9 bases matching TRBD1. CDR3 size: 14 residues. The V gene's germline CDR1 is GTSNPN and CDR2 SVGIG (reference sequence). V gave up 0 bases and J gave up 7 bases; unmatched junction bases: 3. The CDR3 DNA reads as TGTGCCTGGAGTGTACAGGGGGCGGGCGGGGAGCTGTTTTTT. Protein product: CAWSVQGAGGELFF.

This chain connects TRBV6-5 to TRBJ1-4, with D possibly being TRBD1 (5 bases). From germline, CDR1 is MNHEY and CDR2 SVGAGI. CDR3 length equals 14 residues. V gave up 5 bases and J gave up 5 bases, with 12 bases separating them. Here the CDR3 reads CASSPGLPNEKLFF. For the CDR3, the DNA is TGTGCCAGCAGTCCAGGGTTGCCAAATGAAAAACTGTTTTTT.